The 3 T cell receptor beta chains reported below all come from one sample, sequenced in a study of T cell responses to AZD1222 COVID-19 vaccine. Profiling relied on immunoSEQ multiplex PCR, and the TCRdb table lists in-frame clones only, not all of them. Of roughly 150,000 clones listed, 80% to 90% are singletons. Sequenced here: peripheral blood, sampled on day 0 of AZD1222 vaccination. All receptors derive from an adult in good health.

The V and J genes are TRBV19 and TRBJ1-2, with 7 bases matching TRBD1. The CDR3 runs 13 residues. CDR1 is LNHDA, CDR2 SQIVND, per germline (reference sequence). Unmatched junction bases numbered 6, after V lost 7 bases and J lost 4 bases. DNA for the CDR3: TGTGCCAGTAAACGGACAGGAGTCTATGGCTACACCTTC. Translating it yields CASKRTGVYGYTF.

This sequence joins TRBV10-2 and TRBJ2-4, with D possibly matching TRBD1 (6 bases). The V gene's germline CDR1 is WSHSY and CDR2 SAAADI. V shed 5 bases and J shed 7 bases, with 12 bases lying between them. CDR3 size: 13 residues. The CDR3 nucleotides are TGCGCCAGCAGTTTGGACAGCAGTAACATTCAGTACTTC. Its translation is CASSLDSSNIQYF.

V usage is TRBV28 and J usage is TRBJ1-6; D is unclear. This CDR3 has 16 amino acids. Germline CDR1 and CDR2: MDHEN and SYDVKM. Trimming shortened V by 1 base and J by 9 bases, and 16 bases separated the two germline ends. The CDR3 region has the DNA TGTGCCAGCAGTTTATTTCGGGTCTTGGGCGGTTCACCCCTCCACTTT. As protein: CASSLFRVLGGSPLHF.